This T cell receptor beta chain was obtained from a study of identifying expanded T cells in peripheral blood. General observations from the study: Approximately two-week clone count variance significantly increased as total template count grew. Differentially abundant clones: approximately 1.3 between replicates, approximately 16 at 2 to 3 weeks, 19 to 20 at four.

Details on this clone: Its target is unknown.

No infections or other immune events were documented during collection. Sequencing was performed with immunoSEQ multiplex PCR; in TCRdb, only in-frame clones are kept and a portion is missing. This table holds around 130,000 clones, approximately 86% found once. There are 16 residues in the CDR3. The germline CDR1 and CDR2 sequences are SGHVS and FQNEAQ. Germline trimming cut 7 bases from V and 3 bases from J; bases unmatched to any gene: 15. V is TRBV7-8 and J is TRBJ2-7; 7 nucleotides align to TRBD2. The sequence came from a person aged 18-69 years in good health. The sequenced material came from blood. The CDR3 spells CASMGRGSGFNYEQYF. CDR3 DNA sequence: TGTGCCAGCATGGGGAGGGGATCTGGGTTTAACTACGAGCAGTACTTC.